Shown below are 12 T cell receptor beta chains from a single sample sequenced in a study of cytomegalovirus exposure and HLA in healthy donors. The PCR used 60 Vbeta and 13 Jbeta primers. Sequencing was performed with immunoSEQ multiplex PCR; in TCRdb, only in-frame clones are kept and a portion is missing. Its table lists 80,000 or so clones. Sequencing was carried out using PBMCs. The receptors derive from a woman in her 30s in good health and CMV-seronegative.

This chain's CDR3 is CASRFRQGAHTEAFF. The CDR3 region has the DNA TGTGCCAGCAGATTTAGACAGGGGGCGCACACTGAAGCTTTCTTT. This chain joins TRBV11-2 and TRBJ1-1, with 10 bases lining up with TRBD1. Germline V lookup: CDR1 SGHAT, CDR2 FQNNGV. Unmatched junction bases numbered 7, after V lost 6 bases and J lost 3 bases. The CDR3 contains 15 residues.

The V gene is TRBV6-1, the J gene TRBJ2-7, with TRBD1 matching 9 bases. Trimming cost V 6 bases and J 2 bases; bases outside gene matches: 5. The CDR3 loop spans 14 amino acids. Germline assignment: CDR1 MNHNS and CDR2 SASEGT. CDR3: CASRRQGGPYEQYF. The DNA for the CDR3 is TGTGCCAGCAGAAGACAGGGGGGACCCTACGAGCAGTACTTC.

Points on this clone: Sequence at one end of the junction differs from germline and may be a read error. The J gene is TRBJ1-4, the V gene TRBV4-2; D ambiguous. Germline CDR1 reads LGHNA; CDR2 reads YNFKEQ. The CDR3 runs to 16 residues. As DNA, the CDR3 is TGTGCCAGCAGCCCGGCAAGCGGTCCTACTAGTGAAAAACTGTTTTTT. Its translation: CASSPASGPTSEKLFF.

The chain has TRBV19 and TRBJ1-5; D unresolved. The ends were cut back, 4 bases at V and 5 bases at J, with 21 bases in the middle. The CDR3 has 17 residues. Germline V gene sequence: CDR1 LNHDA, CDR2 SQIVND (reference sequence). The CDR3 reads CASSKTSLATGYQPQHF. DNA of the CDR3: TGTGCCAGTAGTAAAACCTCTCTAGCCACGGGTTATCAGCCCCAGCATTTT.

CDR3: CASSLDPAPEETQYF. CDR3 DNA sequence: TGCGCCAGCAGCTTGGACCCTGCTCCAGAAGAGACCCAGTACTTC. This chain links TRBV5-1 with TRBJ2-5; no clear D. Trimming cost V 0 bases and J 3 bases, with 12 bases left between them. Germline assignment: CDR1 SGHRS and CDR2 YFSETQ. The CDR3 extends over 15 amino acids.

This chain connects TRBV4-1 to TRBJ2-7; maybe TRBD2 (5 bases). V lost 1 base to trimming and J lost 0 bases, with 16 bases between them. Germline V gene data show CDR1 as MGHRA and CDR2 as YSYEKL. CDR3 length equals 17 residues. The CDR3 nucleotides read TGCGCCAGCAGCCAAGTGTTGGCAGTAGACTACTCCTACGAGCAGTACTTC. Encoded protein: CASSQVLAVDYSYEQYF.

The V call is TRBV19, the J call TRBJ1-2; maybe TRBD1 (6 bases). The CDR3 spans 13 residues. Per germline, CDR1 LNHDA and CDR2 SQIVND (reference sequence). The V end lost 5 bases, the J end lost 8 bases, and 15 bases lay between the germline ends. CDR3 in DNA: TGTGCCAGTAGTGCCCACAGGGTTGAGGGCTACACCTTC. Protein product: CASSAHRVEGYTF.

The chain employs TRBV4-1 and TRBJ2-3; 9 nucleotides line up with TRBD2. The CDR3 sequence is 16 residues long. V gave up 1 base and J gave up 3 bases; unmatched junction bases: 5. Germline CDR1 reads MGHRA; CDR2 reads YSYEKL. Here the CDR3 DNA reads TGCGCCAGCAGCCAAGTACCCGGACTAGCGACAGATACGCAGTATTTT. Amino acid sequence: CASSQVPGLATDTQYF.

The gene calls are TRBV5-6 and TRBJ1-1, with a tentative D call TRBD1 (5 bases). Germline values: CDR1 SGHDT, CDR2 YYEEEE. Trimming cost V 4 bases and J 0 bases, with 13 bases left between them. The CDR3 is 15 residues long. The CDR3 DNA sequence: TGTGCCAGCAGCCAGAGACAGCTTTTGAACACTGAAGCTTTCTTT. It encodes CASSQRQLLNTEAFF. Using reference TRBV5-6 and TRBJ1-1 for the parts outside the CDR3, the full variable domain is DAGVTQSPTHLIKTRGQQVTLRCSPKSGHDTVSWYQQALGQGPQFIFQYYEEEERQRGNFPDRFSGHQFPNYSSELNVNALLLGDSALYLCASSQRQLLNTEAFFGQGTRLTVV.

J is TRBJ2-1 and V is TRBV4-1, with 8 bases aligning to TRBD2. The V segment lost 4 bases and the J segment 4 bases; nucleotides outside the gene matches: 3. Per germline, CDR1 MGHRA and CDR2 YSYEKL. The CDR3 spans 14 residues. CDR3 residues: CASSLPGGYNEQFF. CDR3 DNA: TGCGCCAGCAGCCTCCCGGGGGGGTACAATGAGCAGTTCTTC.

The chain links TRBV4-1 to TRBJ2-7; 7 nucleotides align to TRBD1. The CDR3 runs to 13 residues. With 3 bases clipped from V and 6 bases from J, the junction kept 5 bases outside the gene matches. Germline V gene lookup returns CDR1 MGHRA and CDR2 YSYEKL. The CDR3 DNA sequence: TGCGCCAGCAGCCAGGACGACAGGGTCGAGCAGTACTTC. Protein sequence: CASSQDDRVEQYF.

Comment on this clone: A read error may produce the germline difference seen at one junction end. The chain carries TRBV10-1 and TRBJ2-3; 9 bases align to TRBD2. The CDR3 has 14 residues. Germline loops: CDR1 WNHNN, CDR2 SYGVQD (reference sequence). CDR3 loop: CASQPGTSKDTQYF. CDR3 DNA sequence: TGCGCCAGCCAGCCGGGGACTAGCAAAGATACGCAGTATTTT.